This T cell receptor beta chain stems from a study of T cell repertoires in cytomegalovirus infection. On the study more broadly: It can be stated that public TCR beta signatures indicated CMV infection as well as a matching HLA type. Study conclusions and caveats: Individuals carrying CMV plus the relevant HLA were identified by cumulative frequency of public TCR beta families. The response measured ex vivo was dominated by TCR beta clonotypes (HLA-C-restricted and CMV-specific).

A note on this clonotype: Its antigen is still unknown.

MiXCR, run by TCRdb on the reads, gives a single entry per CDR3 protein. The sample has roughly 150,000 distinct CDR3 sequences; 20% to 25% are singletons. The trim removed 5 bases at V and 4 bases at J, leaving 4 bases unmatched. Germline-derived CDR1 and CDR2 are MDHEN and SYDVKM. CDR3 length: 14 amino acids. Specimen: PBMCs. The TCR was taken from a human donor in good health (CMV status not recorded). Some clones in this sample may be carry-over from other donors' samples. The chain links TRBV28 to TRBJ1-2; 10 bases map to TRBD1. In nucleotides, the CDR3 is TGTGCCAGCAGTGACAGGGGGCGATTCTATGGCTACACCTTC. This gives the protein CASSDRGRFYGYTF.